The 17 T cell receptor beta chains in this list originate from one sample, sequenced in a study of blood T cell repertoires in COVID-19. The data were produced by immunoSEQ multiplex PCR, yet TCRdb's version contains in-frame clones alone and is incomplete. The sample yields about 120,000 clones, around 81% seen once. The sequencing sample was made of peripheral blood. The receptors were gathered from a man aged 70-80 years with acute or convalescent COVID-19.

This chain connects TRBV6-6 to TRBJ2-7, with D maybe TRBD2 (6 bases). CDR1 and CDR2 from the germline V gene are MNHNY and SVGAGI (reference sequence). This CDR3 comprises 12 residues. V was trimmed by 7 bases and J by 5 bases, leaving 12 bases between them. The CDR3, as DNA: TGTGCCAGCAAGGCGGCGGGGAACGAGCAGTACTTC. This sequence encodes CASKAAGNEQYF.

The chain employs TRBV7-6 and TRBJ1-5; D is ambiguous. CDR3 length equals 15 residues. Trimming shortened V by 1 base and J by 5 bases, and 12 bases separated the two germline ends. Per the germline V gene, CDR1 is SGHVS and CDR2 is FNYEAQ. CDR3 loop: CASSLDEGWYQPQHF. CDR3 in DNA: TGTGCCAGCAGCTTAGACGAGGGTTGGTATCAGCCCCAGCATTTT.

This chain uses TRBV4-1 with TRBJ1-1, with 7 bases aligning to TRBD1. CDR1 and CDR2 (germline): MGHRA, YSYEKL. J lost 0 bases, V lost 4 bases, and 8 bases had no gene match. This CDR3 has 16 amino acids. The DNA of the CDR3 is TGCGCCAGCAGCCGTACTTCGACAGGGCTGAACACTGAAGCTTTCTTT. The encoded protein is CASSRTSTGLNTEAFF.

This clone was found many times. CDR3 nucleotides: TGTGCCAGTAGTGCCCAACCACAGGGACCCACTGAAGCTTTCTTT. It encodes CASSAQPQGPTEAFF. The rearrangement links TRBV19 to TRBJ1-1; tentative D call: TRBD1 (6 bases). The V gene lost 5 bases and the J gene lost 4 bases, with 17 bases spanning the gap. CDR3 size: 15 residues. The V gene's germline CDR1 is LNHDA and CDR2 SQIVND (reference sequence).

The gene calls are TRBV30 and TRBJ1-5; D is uncertain. The CDR3 contains 17 residues. CDR1 is GTSNPN, CDR2 SVGIG, per germline (reference sequence). V gave up 4 bases and J gave up 0 bases, with 19 bases separating them. DNA of the CDR3: TGTGCCTGGACAGACCCGAGACTTCCAAATAGCAATCAGCCCCAGCATTTT. Translating gives CAWTDPRLPNSNQPQHF.

The chain is built from TRBV7-6 and TRBJ2-2; possibly TRBD2 for D (6 bases). V was cut by 1 base and J by 2 bases, with 14 bases left in between. Germline-derived CDR1 and CDR2 are SGHVS and FNYEAQ. The CDR3 spans 17 residues. The CDR3 loop is CASSLGSGTGNTGELFF. CDR3 nucleotide sequence: TGTGCCAGCAGCTTAGGGTCAGGGACTGGCAACACCGGGGAGCTGTTTTTT.

The V gene is TRBV15, the J gene TRBJ1-5; a possible D gene is TRBD1 (5 bases). CDR3 length: 13 residues. Germline V CDR1 and CDR2: LNHNV, YYDKDF (reference sequence). V shed 0 bases and J shed 10 bases, with 10 bases lying between them. CDR3 DNA sequence: TGTGCCACCAGCAGAGACCTCCAGGGTCCCCAGCATTTT. This gives the protein CATSRDLQGPQHF.

This clone has a handful of counts. CDR3 sequence (DNA): TGTGCCTGGAGTGTACACGGGGGGGCCTCCTACGAGCAGTACTTC. Protein product: CAWSVHGGASYEQYF. The chain carries TRBV30 and TRBJ2-7, with 8 bases identical to TRBD2. Germline V gene sequence: CDR1 GTSNPN, CDR2 SVGIG (reference sequence). Trimming removed 0 bases from V and 0 bases from J; junction bases left unmatched: 4. This CDR3 comprises 15 residues.

This chain links TRBV6-5 with TRBJ2-7; possibly TRBD2 for D (6 bases). CDR3 size: 11 residues. Germline V gene lookup returns CDR1 MNHEY and CDR2 SVGAGI. V was clipped by 7 bases and J by 6 bases, with 10 bases between them. CDR3 amino acids: CASKEGLEQYF. CDR3 in DNA: TGTGCCAGCAAGGAGGGTCTCGAGCAGTACTTC.

This clone has only a few counts. The chain recombines TRBV5-5 with TRBJ1-2; 11 positions agree with TRBD1. J lost 5 bases, V lost 0 bases, and 12 bases had no gene match. This CDR3 is 18 amino acids long. The germline CDR1 and CDR2 sequences are SGHKS and YYEKEE (reference sequence). CDR3 loop: CASSLEQLGQGGSYGYTF. The CDR3 bases are TGTGCCAGCAGCTTGGAACAACTGGGACAGGGGGGATCTTATGGCTACACCTTC.

The chain carries TRBV6-6 and TRBJ1-1; D is unresolved. Germline V CDR1 and CDR2: MNHNY, SVGAGI (reference sequence). The CDR3 covers 14 residues. V lost 0 bases, J lost 7 bases, and 12 bases lay in between. Here the CDR3 reads CASSYSSAKNEAFF. In nucleotides, the CDR3 is TGTGCCAGCAGTTACTCTTCAGCGAAGAATGAAGCTTTCTTT.

The J gene is TRBJ2-5, the V gene TRBV4-1, with 14 bases that match TRBD2. The V and J ends lost 6 bases and 5 bases, in that order; junction bases with no gene match: 14. Germline V gene sequence: CDR1 MGHRA, CDR2 YSYEKL. CDR3 length equals 18 residues. For the CDR3, the DNA is TGCGCCAGCAGTCCTGAGTGGACTAGCGGGGGGTTTTTGGAGACCCAGTACTTC. As protein: CASSPEWTSGGFLETQYF.

This rearrangement joins TRBV9 to TRBJ1-5; a weak D match, TRBD1 (6 bases). Germline CDR1 reads SGDLS; CDR2 reads YYNGEE. V shed 3 bases and J shed 5 bases, with 12 bases lying between them. The CDR3 runs to 14 residues. DNA of the CDR3: TGTGCCAGCAGCGAACAGGGAGGGGATCAGCCCCAGCATTTT. Its translation is CASSEQGGDQPQHF.

The chain recombines TRBV5-1 with TRBJ2-5; 10 nucleotides line up with TRBD1. Per germline, CDR1 SGHRS and CDR2 YFSETQ. The length of the CDR3 is 15 residues. J was trimmed by 5 bases and V by 2 bases; bases with no gene match: 6. CDR3 in DNA: TGCGCCAGCAGCTTCGCAGGGACAGGGGTTGAGACCCAGTACTTC. Its translation is CASSFAGTGVETQYF.

The J gene is TRBJ1-4, the V gene TRBV5-6; D gene ambiguous. Between the trimmed V and J ends, which lost 3 bases and 14 bases, there was a span of 14 bases. CDR3 length: 12 residues. The germline V gene encodes CDR1 SGHDT and CDR2 YYEEEE. CDR3 coding DNA: TGTGCCAGCAGCTCGCGCGCCGGGGTCCTGTTTTTT. Protein sequence: CASSSRAGVLFF.

The V and J genes are TRBV11-3 and TRBJ2-3; TRBD2 aligns across 7 bases. J was trimmed by 5 bases and V by 1 base; bases with no gene match: 3. The CDR3 runs 14 residues. From germline, CDR1 is SGHNT and CDR2 YENEEA. CDR3: CASSLGLAVDTQYF. DNA of the CDR3: TGTGCCAGCAGCTTAGGGCTAGCGGTAGATACGCAGTATTTT. The full variable domain, completed using reference TRBV11-3 and TRBJ2-3, is EAGVVQSPRYKIIEKKQPVAFWCNPISGHNTLYWYLQNLGQGPELLIRYENEEAVDDSQLPKDRFSAERLKGVDSTLKIQPAELGDSAVYLCASSLGLAVDTQYFGPGTRLTVL.

The V call is TRBV12-5, the J call TRBJ2-7; D perhaps matches TRBD1 (5 bases). V was clipped by 7 bases and J by 3 bases, with 19 bases between them. The CDR3 spans 15 residues. In germline, CDR1 is LGHNT, CDR2 FRNRAP. CDR3 coding DNA: TGTGCTAGTGCCCCCCACGGACAAGGTTACTACGAGCAGTACTTC. Its translation: CASAPHGQGYYEQYF.